The clone carrying this TCR beta chain has only a few counts. Using its own MiXCR run on the RT-PCR reads, TCRdb lists one record per CDR3 protein. The sample includes over 400,000 distinct CDR3 sequences, roughly 16% of them seen just once. The data derive from a study of patients and donors after allogeneic stem cell transplantation. CDR3 length equals 18 residues. Trimming took 1 base from V and 8 from J; bases not matched to a gene: 17. The germline V gene has CDR1 MNHEY and CDR2 SVGEGT. The chain combines TRBV6-2 or TRBV6-3 with TRBJ2-1, with 7 positions matching TRBD2. Sequencing was done on a sample of blood, either unsorted or a sorted T cell fraction (not recorded which). The clonotype comes from a human donor who was either an allogeneic HSCT recipient or a stem cell or donor lymphocyte infusion donor (not recorded which). It is not recorded whose cells these are; they may come from a transplant donor. The CDR3 DNA reads as TGTGCCAGCAGTTACTTCAGGTGGAGCGGGACGCGAGGGGATGAGCAGTTCTTC. Amino acid sequence: CASSYFRWSGTRGDEQFF.